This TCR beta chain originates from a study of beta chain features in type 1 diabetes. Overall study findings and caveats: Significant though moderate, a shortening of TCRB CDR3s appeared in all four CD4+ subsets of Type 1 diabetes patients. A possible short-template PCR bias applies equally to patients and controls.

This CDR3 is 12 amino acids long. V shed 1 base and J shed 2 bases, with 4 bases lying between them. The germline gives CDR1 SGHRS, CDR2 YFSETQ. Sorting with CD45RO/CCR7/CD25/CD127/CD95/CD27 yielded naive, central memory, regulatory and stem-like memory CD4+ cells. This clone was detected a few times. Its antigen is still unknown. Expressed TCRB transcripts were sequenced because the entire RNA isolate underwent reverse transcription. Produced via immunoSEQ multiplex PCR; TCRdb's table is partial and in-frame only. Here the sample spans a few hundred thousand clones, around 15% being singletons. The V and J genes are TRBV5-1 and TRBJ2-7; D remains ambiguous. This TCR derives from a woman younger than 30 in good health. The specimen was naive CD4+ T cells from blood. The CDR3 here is CASSLNTYEQYF. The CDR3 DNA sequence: TGCGCCAGCAGCTTGAACACCTACGAGCAGTACTTC.